These 14 T cell receptor beta chains were all obtained from the same sample, sequenced in a study of shared clonotypes between healthy human individuals. Sequenced by immunoSEQ multiplex PCR; TCRdb stores in-frame clones only, minus some. The sample comprises roughly 590,000 clones, 95% of which are singletons, and around 0.097% rests with the top ten. Naive CD8 cells, CD45RO-negative and positively selected for CCR7, excluded terminally differentiated effector memory CD45RA+ cells. Source material: naive CD8+ T cells sorted from blood. The source is a young woman in good health.

The chain has TRBV6-1 and TRBJ1-4; D is uncertain. CDR1 is MNHNS and CDR2 is SASEGT in the germline V gene. This CDR3 comprises 15 residues. The V gene lost 4 bases and the J gene lost 3 bases, with 12 bases spanning the gap. The CDR3 DNA is TGTGCCAGCAGTGGACTCGGTTTTTCTAATGAAAAACTGTTTTTT. Translation: CASSGLGFSNEKLFF.

The chain joins TRBV15 to TRBJ2-2, with D uncertain. The germline V and J ends were trimmed by 0 bases and 1 base, with 3 bases remaining between them. Germline V gene data show CDR1 as LNHNV and CDR2 as YYDKDF (reference sequence). The CDR3 extends over 14 amino acids. The DNA of the CDR3 is TGTGCCACCAGCAGAGACTGGAACACCGGGGAGCTGTTTTTT. Its protein product is CATSRDWNTGELFF.

The chain couples TRBV28 to TRBJ2-5, with a tentative D call TRBD2 (7 bases). V lost 8 bases and J 7 bases, leaving 23 bases between the germline ends. The CDR3 loop spans 15 amino acids. The germline CDR1 and CDR2 sequences are MDHEN and SYDVKM. CDR3 sequence reads: CASPFEGGQAGTQYF. In DNA form, the CDR3 reads TGTGCCAGCCCTTTTGAGGGGGGGCAGGCGGGGACCCAGTACTTC.

V and J are TRBV7-8 and TRBJ2-5; 8 positions match TRBD2. CDR3 length: 19 amino acids. The germline V gene has CDR1 SGHVS and CDR2 FQNEAQ. With 1 base clipped from V and 5 bases from J, the junction kept 18 bases outside the gene matches. The CDR3 sequence is CASSLVVAGPIGVRETQYF. The CDR3 DNA follows: TGTGCCAGCAGCTTAGTGGTAGCGGGACCGATAGGGGTGAGGGAGACCCAGTACTTC.

V is TRBV5-1 and J is TRBJ2-2; the D gene is possibly TRBD1 (6 bases). The CDR3 is made up of 16 amino acids. V shed 2 bases and J shed 5 bases, with 16 bases lying between them. From germline, CDR1 is SGHRS and CDR2 YFSETQ. Written as DNA, the CDR3 is TGCGCCAGCAGCTTTGTGGGGGCCACAAAAACCGGGGAGCTGTTTTTT. It is translated as CASSFVGATKTGELFF.

The chain is built from TRBV6-1 and TRBJ1-2, with D possibly matching TRBD1 (6 bases). Deletions cut 1 base from V and 4 bases from J, with 13 bases between. The germline gives CDR1 MNHNS, CDR2 SASEGT. CDR3 length: 15 residues. CDR3 DNA: TGTGCCAGCAGTGAAGGAACTGACAGGTCCTATGGCTACACCTTC. Its translation: CASSEGTDRSYGYTF.

V is TRBV21-1 and J is TRBJ2-3; the listed D gene, TRBD1, was not tested against the DNA. TRBV21-1 is tagged as a pseudogene. The CDR3 length is 16 residues. The CDR3 DNA reads TGTGCCAGCAGCCGGACACCGGCGGCGTACACAGATACGCAGTATTTT. This sequence encodes CASSRTPAAYTDTQYF.

This clone showed up just a few times. The chain recombines TRBV6-6 with TRBJ2-3; a weak D match, TRBD2 (5 bases). The V end lost 0 bases, the J end lost 0 bases, and 10 bases lay between the germline ends. The CDR3 spans 16 residues. Germline CDR1 and CDR2: MNHNY and SVGAGI (reference sequence). CDR3 sequence reads: CASSYSEDASTDTQYF. The CDR3 DNA sequence: TGTGCCAGCAGTTACTCGGAGGACGCAAGCACAGATACGCAGTATTTT.

J is TRBJ2-1 and V is TRBV27; 9 bases line up with TRBD2. Looked up from germline, CDR1 is MNHEY and CDR2 is SMNVEV (reference sequence). Unmatched junction bases numbered 10, after V lost 6 bases and J lost 7 bases. CDR3 length: 15 residues. As DNA, the CDR3 is TGTGCCAGCAGGCCGGGACTAGCTACTCGGAATGAGCAGTTCTTC. This translates into CASRPGLATRNEQFF.

The rearrangement joins TRBV29-1 to TRBJ2-1, with D unclear. Germline V gene data show CDR1 as SQVTM and CDR2 as ANQGSEA. With 3 bases removed from V and 3 bases from J, the gap between germline ends came to 6 bases. CDR3 length: 12 amino acids. The CDR3 sequence: CSVETGYNEQFF. In DNA, the CDR3 is TGCAGCGTTGAGACTGGCTACAATGAGCAGTTCTTC.

CDR3 DNA: TGTGCCAGCAGTTCAGGGTTCTTTACGGGCTATGGCTACACCTTC. It specifies CASSSGFFTGYGYTF. The chain links TRBV5-6 to TRBJ1-2; a possible D gene is TRBD1 (5 bases). The V end lost 5 bases, the J end lost 4 bases, and 18 bases lay between the germline ends. CDR1 is SGHDT and CDR2 is YYEEEE in the germline V gene. CDR3 size: 15 residues.

The CDR3 sequence is CASSSTGEGDQPQHF. In DNA, the CDR3 is TGTGCCAGCAGCTCGACAGGGGAAGGGGATCAGCCCCAGCATTTT. The chain carries TRBV5-6 and TRBJ1-5; 8 nucleotides match TRBD1. The CDR3 is 15 amino acids. Germline V gene lookup returns CDR1 SGHDT and CDR2 YYEEEE. J gave up 5 bases and V 3 bases, and 7 bases lay outside the gene matches.

V and J are TRBV28 and TRBJ2-2, with TRBD1 matching 8 bases. This CDR3 comprises 15 residues. The trim removed 3 bases at V and 1 base at J, leaving 1 base unmatched. Germline V CDR1 and CDR2: MDHEN, SYDVKM. The CDR3 nucleotides read TGTGCCAGCAGTTTTGGACAGGGGAACACCGGGGAGCTGTTTTTT. Translating gives CASSFGQGNTGELFF. The entire variable domain, with the rest obtained from reference TRBV28 and TRBJ2-2, is as follows: DVKVTQSSRYLVKRTGEKVFLECVQDMDHENMFWYRQDPGLGLRLIYFSYDVKMKEKGDIPEGYSVSREKKERFSLILESASTNQTSMYLCASSFGQGNTGELFFGEGSRLTVL.

CDR3 protein: CASSLVVAGVRKGEEQYF. The CDR3, as DNA: TGTGCCAGCAGCTTAGTGGTAGCGGGAGTTCGGAAGGGGGAAGAGCAGTACTTC. The chain carries TRBV7-8 and TRBJ2-7; 9 bases are a match to TRBD2. Per the germline V gene, CDR1 is SGHVS and CDR2 is FQNEAQ. V shed 1 base and J 7 bases; nucleotides not matched to a gene: 17. CDR3 length: 18 amino acids.